This TCR beta chain was recorded in a study of beta chain features in type 1 diabetes. In the study overall: Patients shared similar age, gender and cell yields with healthy donors. Investigators examined around 98 million sorted cells across all samples.

CDR3 length: 15 amino acids. After removal of 3 bases from V and 4 bases from J, the junction contained 6 bases not matched to a gene. Germline lookup yields CDR1 SGHDT and CDR2 YYEEEE. Study-level results: It was possible that PCR favored shorter templates, equally so in patients and controls. People with Type 1 diabetes carried modestly yet significantly shorter TCRB CDR3s in all four CD4+ subsets.

Sequenced material consisted of expressed TCRB transcripts (all of the isolated RNA was reverse transcribed). The assay was immunoSEQ multiplex PCR, and TCRdb's table has in-frame clones only and misses some. The sample holds about 340,000 clones, approximately 13% seen once. The count of this clone is one. Its antigen is not known. Sequencing was carried out using naive CD4+ T cells from blood. The clonotype comes from a young woman with type 1 diabetes. The V call is TRBV5-6, the J call TRBJ1-2, with TRBD1 identical over 10 bases. The CDR3 here is CASSYRDRGGYGYTF. The CDR3 nucleotides read TGTGCCAGCAGCTACCGGGACAGGGGAGGCTATGGCTACACCTTC.